This T cell receptor beta chain derives from a study of HIV-infected children after antiretroviral therapy interruption. This CDR3 contains 15 residues. From germline, CDR1 is GTSNPN and CDR2 SVGIG (reference sequence). Regarding treatment: PENTA 11 planned treatment interruption arm or continuous ART arm. About this clonotype: As yet, its antigen is unknown. It may be a read error: a sequence one base away is much more abundant.

A 3' RACE protocol on RNA, with unique molecular identifiers, produced the TCR library. MiXCR, applied by TCRdb to the 3' RACE reads, yields one record per CDR3 protein. The repertoire holds about 89,000 distinct CDR3 sequences, with 6.9% as singletons. Regarding the study as a whole: Naive CD4+ Gini coefficient rose by interruption end, suggesting clonal expansion.

The clonotype comes from a pool of human donors with HIV. This chain uses TRBV30 with TRBJ1-2; D unclear. Sequenced here: CD45RA+ CD4+ T cells from PBMCs, pooled from several time points, sampled from a donor given antiretroviral therapy, either interrupted or continuous. Regarding subset: naive CD4+ CD45RA+ CD45RO- T cells. The CDR3 DNA sequence: TGTGCCGGGAGTGTATCTGACCTAATTAACTATGGCTACACCTTC. Translation gives CAGSVSDLINYGYTF.